This TCR beta chain was recovered during a study of blood T cell repertoires in COVID-19. Under the authors' procedure: Researchers report that nucleated cell counts were estimated from reference gene primer amplification. The method was immunoSEQ multiplex PCR; TCRdb's version includes in-frame clones alone and lacks a portion of them. For V, J and clone size, that table is used; D and trimming come from the DNA. The sample comprises some 100,000 clones, roughly 75% of which are singletons, and about 4.1% rests with the top ten. Material: peripheral blood. This clonotype was sampled from a human donor in a cohort sampled during active or convalescent COVID-19.

The CDR3 loop is CASSLVLFGSWGSNTEAFF. The CDR3 DNA follows: TGCGCCAGCAGCTTGGTTCTGTTCGGGAGCTGGGGGTCGAACACTGAAGCTTTCTTT. V usage is TRBV5-1 and J usage is TRBJ1-1; D might be TRBD1 (5 bases). Germline CDR1 reads SGHRS; CDR2 reads YFSETQ. This CDR3 contains 19 residues. The V and J ends lost 0 bases and 1 base respectively, with 22 bases between them.